Below are 2 T cell receptor beta chains sequenced from a single sample in a study of blood T cells in healthy people across ages. Alongside a J-beta primer mix, a sample-barcoded 5' primer served in a second PCR lasting about 6 to 11 cycles. TCRdb analysed the 5' RACE reads with MiXCR anew, one entry per CDR3 protein. The sample contains 1.5 million to 2 million distinct CDR3 sequences, approximately 50% of which appear only once. Sample: blood. All receptors come from a woman aged 40 to 50 in good health.

The chain couples TRBV20-1 to TRBJ2-1, with 8 bases fitting TRBD1. Trimming at V came to 1 base and at J to 7 bases, leaving 6 bases not matched to a gene. CDR3 length: 14 residues. Germline CDR1 reads DFQATT; CDR2 reads SNEGSKA (reference sequence). The CDR3 loop is CSARAGTGSNEQFF. Here the CDR3 DNA reads TGCAGTGCTAGAGCCGGGACAGGAAGTAATGAGCAGTTCTTC.

The chain couples TRBV7-9 to TRBJ1-4; no definite D call. Trimming cost V 7 bases and J 0 bases, with 6 bases left between them. Germline V gene lookup returns CDR1 SEHNR and CDR2 FQNEAQ (reference sequence). The CDR3 extends over 13 amino acids. The DNA of the CDR3 is TGTGCCAGCACCACTTCAACTAATGAAAAACTGTTTTTT. It translates to CASTTSTNEKLFF.